These 15 T cell receptor beta chains were sequenced from one sample in a study of identical twins. MiXCR was run by TCRdb on the 5' RACE reads, yielding one entry per CDR3 protein. The sample records 400,000 to 550,000 distinct CDR3 sequences, about 24% being singletons. The same data also went into a second study, on T cells expressing NK-cell markers.

Sequenced: CD4+ T cells sorted from blood. The receptors were gathered from a woman aged 18-35 years in good health.

The chain has TRBV7-2 and TRBJ2-7, with unresolved D. CDR1 SGHTA and CDR2 FQGNSA come from the germline V gene. This CDR3 has 14 residues. V gave up 8 bases and J gave up 5 bases, with 19 bases separating them. The CDR3 DNA sequence: TGTGCCAGCCGTGGGTGGGGTAGTATCGACGAGCAGTACTTC. Its protein product is CASRGWGSIDEQYF.

There are many counts of this clonotype. V is TRBV9 and J is TRBJ2-7; D gene unclear. Trimming shortened V by 4 bases and J by 4 bases, and 12 bases separated the two germline ends. This CDR3 comprises 13 residues. Germline V gene lookup returns CDR1 SGDLS and CDR2 YYNGEE. The CDR3 loop reads CASSPLLGYEQYF. The CDR3 bases are TGTGCCAGCAGCCCACTTTTGGGGTACGAGCAGTACTTC.

This clonotype was detected a few times. This chain links TRBV13 with TRBJ2-5; no clear D gene. V gave up 4 bases and J gave up 2 bases, with 20 bases separating them. The CDR3 contains 17 residues. Germline V CDR1 and CDR2: PRHDT, FYEKMQ (reference sequence). The CDR3 DNA follows: TGTGCCAGCAGCTCCCCTCGAGCCCTCAACCTTCAAGAGACCCAGTACTTC. Protein sequence: CASSSPRALNLQETQYF.

The chain links TRBV6-2 or TRBV6-3 to TRBJ1-1, with TRBD1 as a possible D gene (5 bases). This CDR3 is 13 amino acids long. The V end lost 7 bases, the J end lost 7 bases, and 16 bases lay between the germline ends. The V gene's germline CDR1 is MNHEY and CDR2 SVGEGT. The CDR3 region has the DNA TGTGCCAGCATGCGCGACGGGACGGTTGAAGCTTTCTTT. Its protein product is CASMRDGTVEAFF.

The rearrangement uses TRBV7-2 and TRBJ1-6; no clear D. Germline loops: CDR1 SGHTA, CDR2 FQGNSA. The CDR3 extends over 13 amino acids. V lost 1 base to trimming and J lost 10 bases, with 8 bases between them. The chain's CDR3 is CASSLDSWSPLHF. CDR3 DNA sequence: TGTGCCAGCAGCTTAGATAGTTGGTCACCCCTCCACTTT.

V is TRBV7-2 and J is TRBJ2-1; D unclear. Germline CDR1 SGHTA, CDR2 FQGNSA. The length of the CDR3 is 12 residues. V was pared by 3 bases and J by 7 bases, with 7 bases between. The CDR3: CASSLLFNEQFF. CDR3 DNA sequence: TGTGCCAGCAGCTTGCTGTTTAATGAGCAGTTCTTC.

The chain is built from TRBV12-3 or TRBV12-4 and TRBJ2-7, with no clear D. The CDR3 sequence is 13 residues long. V was cut by 2 bases and J by 7 bases, with 12 bases left in between. The CDR3 DNA reads as TGTGCCAGCAGTTTATTTTCCAGCGCAGAGCAGTACTTC. Translation: CASSLFSSAEQYF.

The sample holds a few counts of this clonotype. The chain uses TRBV14 and TRBJ2-7; D is ambiguous. Deletions cut 4 bases from V and 7 bases from J, with 11 bases between. The CDR3 has 12 residues. Germline CDR1 and CDR2: SGHDN and FVKESK. CDR3 bases: TGTGCCAGCAGCCGGATCCTACGGGAGCAGTACTTC. Amino acids: CASSRILREQYF.

This chain connects TRBV6-1 to TRBJ2-7, with 9 nucleotides matching TRBD2. J lost 5 bases, V lost 6 bases, and 14 bases had no gene match. Germline assignment: CDR1 MNHNS and CDR2 SASEGT. The CDR3 has 16 residues. The CDR3 region is CASSSSGAGGPNEQYF. DNA for the CDR3: TGTGCCAGCAGCAGCAGTGGGGCGGGGGGGCCCAACGAGCAGTACTTC.

The V gene is TRBV3-1, the J gene TRBJ2-3; 11 bases are shared with TRBD2. Trimming took 4 bases from V and 4 from J; bases not matched to a gene: 13. From germline, CDR1 is LGHDT and CDR2 YNNKEL (reference sequence). This CDR3 is built from 18 residues. The CDR3 DNA follows: TGTGCCAGCAGCCCCTCCGGGACTAGCGGATACGGGCCAGATACGCAGTATTTT. It encodes CASSPSGTSGYGPDTQYF.

This clonotype has just a few counts. The junction departs from germline at one end; a sequencing error may be responsible. The chain uses TRBV20-1 and TRBJ1-2; maybe TRBD1 (5 bases). This CDR3 is 14 amino acids long. CDR1 is DFQATT, CDR2 SNEGSKA, per germline (reference sequence). CDR3 sequence: CSTRRGQARYGYTF. CDR3 in DNA: TGCAGTACTAGGCGGGGCCAGGCTCGCTATGGCTACACCTTC.

The V call is TRBV7-9, the J call TRBJ1-4, with D maybe TRBD1 (5 bases). Germline lookup yields CDR1 SEHNR and CDR2 FQNEAQ (reference sequence). Trimming pared 1 base from V and 5 bases from J, leaving 11 bases between. The CDR3 is 15 amino acids. DNA of the CDR3: TGTGCCAGCAGCTTAGGCGTGGGGGGAAATGAAAAACTGTTTTTT. Its translation is CASSLGVGGNEKLFF.

The chain carries TRBV11-2 and TRBJ2-2; no definite D call. Trimming took off 7 bases at V and 3 bases at J, with 12 bases between the two ends. CDR1 and CDR2 from the germline V gene are SGHAT and FQNNGV. The CDR3 runs 14 residues. The CDR3 coding sequence is TGTGCCAGCACCACCACCCCGGACACCGGGGAGCTGTTTTTT. Encoded protein: CASTTTPDTGELFF.

The chain couples TRBV10-1 to TRBJ2-7, with no clear D. The CDR3 spans 14 residues. Trimming took off 5 bases at V and 1 base at J, with 12 bases between the two ends. CDR1 is WNHNN and CDR2 is SYGVQD in the germline V gene (reference sequence). Written as DNA, the CDR3 is TGCGCCAGCAGTCCTAGAGGACGGTCCTACGAGCAGTACTTC. It encodes CASSPRGRSYEQYF.

J is TRBJ2-1 and V is TRBV7-2; D is unclear. Trimming pared 6 bases from V and 6 bases from J, leaving 15 bases between. Germline CDR1 SGHTA, CDR2 FQGNSA. This CDR3 is 14 amino acids long. The CDR3 bases are TGTGCCAGCAGTAAAGGCCACTCGGTCAATGAGCAGTTCTTC. It yields the protein CASSKGHSVNEQFF.